These 2 T cell receptor beta chains were sequenced from one sample in a study of T cell responses to AZD1222 COVID-19 vaccine. Measured with immunoSEQ multiplex PCR; TCRdb has only the in-frame clones, and not every one. The data hold over 50,000 clones, with around 80% observed a single time. This sample comprised peripheral blood, obtained 28 days after the second AZD1222 dose. The source is an adult who received the AZD1222 COVID-19 vaccine.

The V call is TRBV27, the J call TRBJ1-3; D gene uncertain. The germline CDR1 and CDR2 sequences are MNHEY and SMNVEV (reference sequence). The CDR3 runs to 11 residues. Trimming stripped 3 bases from V and 8 bases from J, with 5 bases between. CDR3 amino acids: CASSFGDTIYF. As DNA, the CDR3 is TGTGCCAGCAGTTTCGGGGACACCATATATTTT.

This chain connects TRBV4-3 to TRBJ2-3; D is unresolved. Trimming removed 2 bases from V and 2 bases from J, with 14 bases in between. Looked up from germline, CDR1 is LGHNA and CDR2 is YSLEER. The CDR3 length is 16 residues. The CDR3 DNA sequence: TGCGCCAGCAGCCAACATAGGAACCAACCCACAGATACGCAGTATTTT. As protein: CASSQHRNQPTDTQYF.